This T cell receptor beta chain was observed in a study of PD-1 blockade in classical Hodgkin lymphoma. Points from the study as a whole: Complete responders possessed baseline diversity comparable to newly diagnosed patients. The CD4+ diversity rise by C4D1 was clearest in complete responders.

Sequenced by immunoSEQ multiplex PCR; TCRdb stores in-frame clones only, minus some. Among 90,000 to 110,000 clones listed, approximately 89% were seen once. The germline V gene has CDR1 LGHNA and CDR2 YSLEER. The V end lost 1 base, the J end lost 1 base, and 23 bases lay between the germline ends. This CDR3 region has 20 residues. In regard to this clone: What it recognizes is unknown.

Time point denoted: cycle 4 day 1 (C4D1), after about 6 weeks of nivolumab. In every patient, relapse followed autologous stem cell transplantation, while exposure to brentuximab vedotin differed. Responses achieved at best were complete response, partial response or progressive disease. The chain couples TRBV4-3 to TRBJ1-5, with D possibly matching TRBD1 (6 bases). The specimen comprised peripheral blood mononuclear cells (PBMCs), sampled before the fourth cycle of nivolumab. This sequence originates from a human donor with classical Hodgkin lymphoma. The CDR3 region has the DNA TGCGCCAGCAGCCAAGGGTGGGCGGATCGGACAGTATTAAGCAATCAGCCCCAGCATTTT. Amino acids: CASSQGWADRTVLSNQPQHF.